These 6 T cell receptor beta chains were sequenced from one sample in a study of T-cell reconstitution after alpha-beta-depleted transplantation in children. This sample's TCRbeta library carried unique molecular identifier barcodes. Each CDR3 protein gets one entry after TCRdb re-called the PCR reads with MiXCR. This sample has about 580,000 distinct CDR3 sequences, with 25% to 30% found just once. Source: PBMCs, taken before TCRalphabeta/CD19-depleted stem cell transplant. The receptors were sampled from a boy in the first two years of life with Wiskott-Aldrich syndrome, due to receive a stem cell transplant.

This clonotype showed up just a few times. The V call is TRBV3-1, the J call TRBJ2-3; D remains unclear. CDR3 length: 14 residues. The germline V gene has CDR1 LGHDT and CDR2 YNNKEL (reference sequence). The V and J ends lost 0 bases and 7 bases respectively, with 11 bases between them. Here the CDR3 reads CASSQDVSGYTQYF. As DNA, the CDR3 is TGTGCCAGCAGCCAAGATGTGTCCGGATATACGCAGTATTTT.

This clonotype was recorded only once. V is TRBV12-3 or TRBV12-4 and J is TRBJ1-1; the D gene is possibly TRBD1 (5 bases). CDR3 length: 13 amino acids. The V end was cut by 5 bases, the J end by 11 bases, with 18 bases between. The CDR3, as DNA: TGTGCCAGCAGTGGGAACCTGGTGGGACGGGCTTTCTTT. Its translation is CASSGNLVGRAFF.

This clonotype was seen only a few times. The V call is TRBV5-8, the J call TRBJ2-7; D possibly matches TRBD1 or TRBD2 (5 bases each). The CDR3 contains 15 residues. The V end was cut by 0 bases, the J end by 2 bases, with 12 bases between. Germline CDR1 reads SGHTS; CDR2 reads YDEGEE. The CDR3 region is CASSLDGTETYEQYF. The CDR3 DNA is TGTGCCAGCAGCTTGGACGGGACCGAGACCTACGAGCAGTACTTC.

This clonotype was picked up one time. The rearrangement joins TRBV4-1 to TRBJ2-7, with no clear D. Germline CDR1 MGHRA, CDR2 YSYEKL. The V end was cut by 1 base, the J end by 7 bases, with 23 bases between. The CDR3 is 17 residues long. Here the CDR3 DNA reads TGCGCCAGCAGCCAAGCTTCTCCTGCCCTGGGCATTAGTGAGCAGTACTTC. Encoded protein: CASSQASPALGISEQYF.

The V gene is TRBV5-1, the J gene TRBJ2-1; no definite D call. The V gene's germline CDR1 is SGHRS and CDR2 YFSETQ. Trimming stripped 5 bases from V and 2 bases from J, with 11 bases between. The CDR3 length is 14 residues. The CDR3 protein is CASRRVPAYNEQFF. The CDR3 DNA follows: TGCGCCAGCAGACGGGTGCCTGCCTACAATGAGCAGTTCTTC.

This clonotype was seen a few times. The chain recombines TRBV15 with TRBJ1-2; D ambiguous. The germline V and J ends were trimmed by 1 base and 4 bases, with 13 bases remaining between them. CDR3 length equals 15 residues. CDR1 LNHNV and CDR2 YYDKDF come from the germline V gene (reference sequence). CDR3 nucleotide sequence: TGTGCCACCAGCAGAGTGGACCGTCCCCTCTATGGCTACACCTTC. Its translation is CATSRVDRPLYGYTF.